The 15 T cell receptor beta chains given below trace back to one sample, sequenced in a study of response to subunit inactivated influenza vaccine (dated by TCRdb to about 2018). Library construction relied on RT-PCR. The sequencing machine was an Illumina HiSeq 2500. The public reads were quality trimmed at Q25 with fastp and then assembled into clones with MiXCR by TCRdb, keeping productive beta chains. Identical CDR3 proteins give one entry, which carries the most common genes and DNA. This sample has 860,000 or so distinct CDR3 sequences in its table, and around 20% of those were observed once. The top ten clonotypes cover about a tenth of the sample. This specimen was PBMCs from blood, taken 4 to 6 days after vaccination. These receptors came from a man aged 45-65 years who received an inactivated influenza vaccine. Donor details come from another sample of the same person, matched by shared clones.

Notes on this clonotype: Compared with germline, one end of the junction differs, possibly owing to a read error. J is TRBJ2-3 and V is TRBV20-1, with 12 bases identical to TRBD2. Germline V gene lookup returns CDR1 DFQATT and CDR2 SNEGSKA (reference sequence). This CDR3 spans 15 amino acids. DNA of the CDR3: TGCAATGCTAGAGGACTAGCGGGGTACACAGATACGCAGTATTTT. It is translated as CNARGLAGYTDTQYF.

The genes are TRBV6-5 and TRBJ1-5, with TRBD1 matching 10 bases. With V trimmed by 0 bases and J by 4 bases, 3 bases remained unmatched. Germline V gene sequence: CDR1 MNHEY, CDR2 SVGAGI. CDR3 length: 16 amino acids. The CDR3, as DNA: TGTGCCAGCAGTTACTCCCGGACAGGGGGGAATCAGCCCCAGCATTTT. Residues: CASSYSRTGGNQPQHF.

This clonotype has a handful of counts. The V call is TRBV27, the J call TRBJ1-1; tentatively, D is TRBD1 (6 bases). Per germline, CDR1 MNHEY and CDR2 SMNVEV (reference sequence). This CDR3 comprises 13 residues. V lost 6 bases and J lost 5, with 13 bases in between. The CDR3 is CASRDQGFTEAFF. The CDR3 DNA sequence: TGTGCCAGCAGAGATCAGGGGTTTACTGAAGCTTTCTTT.

This chain joins TRBV4-1 and TRBJ2-1; TRBD2 matches at 14 bases. The germline V gene encodes CDR1 MGHRA and CDR2 YSYEKL. Trimming cost V 4 bases and J 8 bases; bases outside gene matches: 7. This CDR3 has 16 amino acids. CDR3 loop: CASSRGTSGGTHEQFF. Here the CDR3 DNA reads TGCGCCAGCAGCCGAGGGACTAGCGGGGGAACGCATGAGCAGTTCTTC.

The chain joins TRBV10-3 to TRBJ2-3; 11 bases agree with TRBD2. The CDR3 length is 16 residues. V gave up 6 bases and J gave up 9 bases; unmatched junction bases: 14. Germline CDR1 is ENHRY and CDR2 is SYGVKD. The CDR3, as DNA: TGTGCCATCAGGGATTCTAGCGGGAGGTCCGAAGGAACGCAGTATTTT. Protein sequence: CAIRDSSGRSEGTQYF.

The chain couples TRBV5-1 to TRBJ2-3; D gene ambiguous. Per the germline V gene, CDR1 is SGHRS and CDR2 is YFSETQ. This CDR3 comprises 14 residues. V was clipped by 1 base and J by 2 bases, with 8 bases between them. CDR3 nucleotides: TGCGCCAGCAGCTTGCGGACCATCACAGATACGCAGTATTTT. Its protein product is CASSLRTITDTQYF.

This clonotype was seen many times. This sequence joins TRBV12-3 or TRBV12-4 and TRBJ2-1, with D unresolved. V was cut by 7 bases and J by 7 bases, with 14 bases left in between. This CDR3 is 13 amino acids long. The CDR3 region is CASTLSALNEQFF. The CDR3 region has the DNA TGTGCCAGCACCCTATCGGCGTTGAATGAGCAGTTCTTC.

This clonotype was detected only once. One junction end disagrees with the germline gene, perhaps due to a read error. The chain employs TRBV3-1 and TRBJ2-1, with 10 bases matching TRBD1. Germline V gene data show CDR1 as LGHDT and CDR2 as YNNKEL (reference sequence). This CDR3 spans 17 amino acids. CDR3 sequence (DNA): TGTGCCAGCAGCCAAGCCTTACCGGGACAGGGGAGGAATGAGGAGTTCTTC. This translates into CASSQALPGQGRNEEFF.

The chain recombines TRBV6-2 or TRBV6-3 with TRBJ2-7; D is undetermined. The CDR3 consists of 13 residues. Trimming left V 7 bases short and J 6 bases short, with 16 bases between. The germline gives CDR1 MNHEY, CDR2 SVGEGT. The CDR3 sequence is CASTNDPGSEQYF. CDR3 DNA sequence: TGTGCCAGCACCAACGATCCTGGCTCCGAGCAGTACTTC.

There are a few counts of this clonotype. This chain uses TRBV5-5 with TRBJ2-3, with D unclear. Trimming stripped 0 bases from V and 3 bases from J, with 8 bases between. CDR1 and CDR2 from the germline V gene are SGHKS and YYEKEE (reference sequence). The CDR3 is 14 amino acids. CDR3 region: CASSLAFGTDTQYF. The CDR3 bases are TGTGCCAGCAGCTTGGCGTTCGGTACAGATACGCAGTATTTT.

The J gene is TRBJ2-1, the V gene TRBV20-1; D remains ambiguous. V gave up 1 base and J gave up 5 bases, with 12 bases separating them. The CDR3 sequence is 14 residues long. Germline-derived CDR1 and CDR2 are DFQATT and SNEGSKA (reference sequence). This CDR3 is CSARGRDTHNEQFF. CDR3 bases: TGCAGTGCTAGAGGGCGCGACACCCACAATGAGCAGTTCTTC.

This clonotype was seen repeatedly, ten times or more. This chain uses TRBV7-2 with TRBJ2-3; D not certain. Germline values: CDR1 SGHTA, CDR2 FQGNSA. This CDR3 is 14 amino acids long. Trimming shortened V by 5 bases and J by 10 bases, and 19 bases separated the two germline ends. The CDR3 DNA reads TGTGCCAGCAGCCTATTTCAGCCACCTAGTCCGCAGTATTTT. Its translation: CASSLFQPPSPQYF.

This clonotype occurred a few times. The chain joins TRBV6-1 to TRBJ2-1, with 13 bases lining up with TRBD2. Germline V gives CDR1 MNHNS, CDR2 SASEGT. V shed 8 bases, J shed 6 bases, and the junction held 4 bases outside the gene matches. The CDR3 consists of 14 residues. The CDR3 sequence is CASWGLAGRNEQFF. The CDR3 coding sequence is TGTGCCAGCTGGGGACTAGCGGGACGCAATGAGCAGTTCTTC.

The J gene is TRBJ2-1, the V gene TRBV18, with 10 bases aligning to TRBD2. Germline CDR1 is KGHSH and CDR2 is LQKENI. The trim removed 2 bases at V and 5 bases at J, leaving 6 bases unmatched. This CDR3 has 16 residues. CDR3 amino acids: CASSPRTSGAHNEQFF. The CDR3 DNA reads as TGTGCCAGCTCACCAAGAACTAGCGGGGCCCACAATGAGCAGTTCTTC.

The table lists this clonotype with a few counts. CDR3 in DNA: TGTGCCACCAGTGACCCCGGGACAGGGCGCAATGGCTACACCTTC. Translating it yields CATSDPGTGRNGYTF. This rearrangement joins TRBV24-1 to TRBJ1-2, with 9 bases that match TRBD1. This CDR3 region has 15 residues. In germline, CDR1 is KGHDR, CDR2 SFDVKD. The ends lost 4 bases at V and 6 bases at J; junction bases unmatched: 8.